This TCR beta chain was identified during a study of blood T cells in healthy people across ages. As for the study in general: Template switching retrieved approximately one barcoded beta molecule for each two T cells. Study findings and constraints: Across the age range, TCR beta diversity per million T cells fell in a roughly linear way.

A few counts support this clonotype. The target antigen is unknown. Through a sample-barcoded 5' primer and a J-beta primer mix, a second PCR was run for about 6 to 11 cycles. TCRdb fed the 5' RACE reads into MiXCR, producing one record per CDR3 protein. The data contain approximately 780,000 distinct CDR3 sequences, 20% to 30% of them seen just once; the ten biggest clones take up approximately 2.9%. This sample was also put to use in a study of T cells of mothers and their children. From that report: Donation involved a few healthy Caucasian mothers and the six children that they had. Using 1.5 ug per 15 ul, all extracted RNA underwent cDNA synthesis.

This receptor was obtained from a boy aged 5-17 years in good health. The sequenced sample consisted of blood.

CDR3: CASSLGLASEQFF. In DNA form, the CDR3 reads TGTGCCAGCAGCTTGGGACTAGCGAGTGAGCAGTTCTTC. The chain combines TRBV7-9 with TRBJ2-5; the match to TRBD2 covers 10 bases. The J call is in doubt because the DNA end fits TRBJ2-1 better. This CDR3 has 13 residues. CDR1 and CDR2 from the germline V gene are SEHNR and FQNEAQ (reference sequence).